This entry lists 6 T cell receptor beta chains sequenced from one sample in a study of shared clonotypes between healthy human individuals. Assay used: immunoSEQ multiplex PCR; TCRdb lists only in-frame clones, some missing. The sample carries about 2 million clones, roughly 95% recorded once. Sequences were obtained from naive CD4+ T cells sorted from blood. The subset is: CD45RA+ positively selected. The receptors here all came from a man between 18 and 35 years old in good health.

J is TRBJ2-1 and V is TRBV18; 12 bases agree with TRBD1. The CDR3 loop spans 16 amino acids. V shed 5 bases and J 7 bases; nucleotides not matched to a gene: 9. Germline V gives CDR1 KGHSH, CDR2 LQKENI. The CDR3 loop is CASSVTGTGGKNEQFF. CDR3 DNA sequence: TGTGCCAGCTCAGTCACCGGGACAGGGGGCAAGAATGAGCAGTTCTTC.

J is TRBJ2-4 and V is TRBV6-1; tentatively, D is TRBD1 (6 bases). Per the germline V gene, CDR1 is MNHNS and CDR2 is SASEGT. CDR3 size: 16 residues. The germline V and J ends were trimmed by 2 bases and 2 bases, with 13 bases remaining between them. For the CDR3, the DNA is TGTGCCAGCAGTGAAAACCTAGGGGGTACCAAAAACATTCAGTACTTC. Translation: CASSENLGGTKNIQYF.

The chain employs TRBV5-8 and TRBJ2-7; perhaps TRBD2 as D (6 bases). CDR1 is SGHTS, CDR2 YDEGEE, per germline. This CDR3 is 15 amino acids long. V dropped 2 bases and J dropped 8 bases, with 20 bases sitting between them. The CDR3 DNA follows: TGTGCCAGCAGCTTCGGAGACCGGGAGCCAGATAAGCAGTACTTC. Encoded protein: CASSFGDREPDKQYF.

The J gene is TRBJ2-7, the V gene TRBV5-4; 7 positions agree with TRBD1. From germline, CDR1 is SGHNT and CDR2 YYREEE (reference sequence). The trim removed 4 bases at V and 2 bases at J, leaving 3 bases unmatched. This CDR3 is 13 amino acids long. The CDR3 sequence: CASSEGQPYEQYF. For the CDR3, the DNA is TGTGCCAGCAGCGAGGGACAGCCCTACGAGCAGTACTTC.

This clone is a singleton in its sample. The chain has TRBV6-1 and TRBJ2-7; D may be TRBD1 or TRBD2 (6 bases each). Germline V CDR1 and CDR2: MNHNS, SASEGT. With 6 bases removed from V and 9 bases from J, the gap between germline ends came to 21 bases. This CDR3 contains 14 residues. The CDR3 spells CASSLGGWSEGQYF. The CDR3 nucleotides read TGTGCCAGCAGCCTAGGGGGGTGGTCGGAGGGGCAGTACTTC.

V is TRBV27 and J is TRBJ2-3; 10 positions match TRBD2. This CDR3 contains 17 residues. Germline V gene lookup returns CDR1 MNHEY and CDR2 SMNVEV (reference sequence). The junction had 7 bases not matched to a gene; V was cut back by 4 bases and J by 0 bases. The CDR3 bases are TGTGCCAGCAGTTACATAGCGGGGGGTATGAGCACAGATACGCAGTATTTT. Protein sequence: CASSYIAGGMSTDTQYF.